Listed here are 19 T cell receptor beta chains from one sample, sequenced in a study of long-term antiretroviral therapy in people with HIV. The immunoSEQ assay was v3.0, run at survey level. This table comes from immunoSEQ multiplex PCR, and its TCRdb copy is limited to in-frame clones, with some not included. Altogether over 25,000 clones are present, about four fifths being singletons, with the ten largest covering around 8.2%. The specimen was unsorted PBMCs, collected 3 years after starting antiretroviral therapy. The receptors derive from a man aged 35 to 55 with HIV.

This chain uses TRBV7-2 with TRBJ1-2; TRBD1 agrees at 8 bases. The CDR3 is 15 residues long. Trimming cost V 5 bases and J 2 bases; bases outside gene matches: 7. Germline V gene sequence: CDR1 SGHTA, CDR2 FQGNSA. The DNA of the CDR3 is TGTGCCAGCAGCGCCGGACAGGGACTGAACTATGGCTACACCTTC. Protein product: CASSAGQGLNYGYTF.

This clone was picked up one time. The chain uses TRBV14 and TRBJ2-7; a weak D match, TRBD2 (6 bases). This CDR3 has 16 amino acids. Between the trimmed V and J ends, which lost 1 base and 2 bases, there was a span of 15 bases. Germline CDR1 reads SGHDN; CDR2 reads FVKESK. In DNA, the CDR3 is TGTGCCAGCAGCCAAGGGAGGGGCGGGGCGCCCTACGAGCAGTACTTC. Translating gives CASSQGRGGAPYEQYF. The full variable domain, its missing parts supplied by reference TRBV14 and TRBJ2-7, is EAGVTQFPSHSVIEKGQTVTLRCDPISGHDNLYWYRRVMGKEIKFLLHFVKESKQDESGMPNNRFLAERTGGTYSTLKVQPAELEDSGVYFCASSQGRGGAPYEQYFGPGTRLTVT.

This chain uses TRBV5-1 with TRBJ1-1; possible D gene TRBD1, 6 bases. CDR1 and CDR2 (germline): SGHRS, YFSETQ. This CDR3 comprises 12 residues. Trimming left V 4 bases short and J 3 bases short, with 7 bases between. The CDR3 region is CASSPGDTEAFF. CDR3 coding DNA: TGCGCCAGCAGCCCAGGGGACACTGAAGCTTTCTTT.

This clone is medium-sized within its sample. V gene TRBV27 combines with J gene TRBJ1-5; the D is unclear. Between the trimmed V and J ends, which lost 6 bases and 0 bases, there was a span of 12 bases. Germline V gene sequence: CDR1 MNHEY, CDR2 SMNVEV (reference sequence). The CDR3 has 15 residues. As DNA, the CDR3 is TGTGCCAGCAGCAAAGCGACGGGTAGCAATCAGCCCCAGCATTTT. Translation gives CASSKATGSNQPQHF.

The chain couples TRBV29-1 to TRBJ2-2; TRBD1 agrees at 11 bases. The germline V gene encodes CDR1 SQVTM and CDR2 ANQGSEA. The CDR3 extends over 14 amino acids. V shed 6 bases and J 5 bases; nucleotides not matched to a gene: 5. DNA of the CDR3: TGCAGCGTCCGGGGACAGGGGGGGACCGGGGAGCTGTTTTTT. Translated, it gives CSVRGQGGTGELFF.

This clone was seen just once. This chain connects TRBV15 to TRBJ2-3, with 11 positions matching TRBD1. Losses at the gene ends were 1 base for V and 4 bases for J; bases not matched to a gene: 1. The CDR3 contains 15 residues. Germline CDR1 LNHNV, CDR2 YYDKDF (reference sequence). The CDR3 loop reads CATSRGGQGADTQYF. DNA for the CDR3: TGTGCCACCAGCAGAGGGGGACAGGGGGCAGATACGCAGTATTTT.

The genes are TRBV2 and TRBJ2-3, with D possibly being TRBD2 (6 bases). V lost 6 bases, J lost 8 bases, and 21 bases lay in between. The CDR3 covers 15 residues. The germline gives CDR1 SNHLY, CDR2 FYNNEI. The chain's CDR3 is CASSSGGTGKGTQYF. The CDR3 DNA follows: TGTGCCAGCAGCTCAGGTGGGACTGGGAAGGGTACGCAGTATTTT.

The chain links TRBV6-4 to TRBJ2-1; 10 bases line up with TRBD2. V was pared by 4 bases and J by 2 bases, with 2 bases of the junction left unmatched. The length of the CDR3 is 15 residues. Germline V gives CDR1 MRHNA, CDR2 SNTAGT. The chain's CDR3 is CASSGSGGTYNEQFF. CDR3 DNA sequence: TGTGCCAGCAGTGGTAGCGGGGGGACCTACAATGAGCAGTTCTTC.

V and J are TRBV2 and TRBJ2-1; 14 bases line up with TRBD2. J was trimmed by 6 bases and V by 7 bases; bases with no gene match: 5. This CDR3 region has 15 residues. Germline V gene sequence: CDR1 SNHLY, CDR2 FYNNEI. CDR3 nucleotide sequence: TGTGCCAGCATCCGACTAGCGGGGGGGCTCAATGAGCAGTTCTTC. Translating it yields CASIRLAGGLNEQFF.

This clone occurred a few times. The V and J genes are TRBV9 and TRBJ2-7; D may correspond to TRBD1 or TRBD2 (5 bases each). The ends were cut back, 4 bases at V and 6 bases at J, with 17 bases in the middle. Germline loops: CDR1 SGDLS, CDR2 YYNGEE. CDR3 size: 14 residues. The chain's CDR3 is CASSLPGPGAEQYF. The CDR3 nucleotides are TGTGCCAGCAGCCTCCCGGGCCCCGGGGCCGAGCAGTACTTC. The complete variable domain, with remaining parts taken from reference TRBV9 and TRBJ2-7, reads DSGVTQTPKHLITATGQRVTLRCSPRSGDLSVYWYQQSLDQGLQFLIQYYNGEERAKGNILERFSAQQFPDLHSELNLSSLELGDSALYFCASSLPGPGAEQYFGPGTRLTVT.

The chain joins TRBV5-8 to TRBJ1-6, with D unresolved. Germline V lookup: CDR1 SGHTS, CDR2 YDEGEE. Trimming took 2 bases from V and 5 from J, leaving 8 bases between them. The CDR3 has 14 residues. This CDR3 is CASSFTANNSPLHF. In DNA, the CDR3 is TGTGCCAGCAGCTTTACAGCGAATAATTCACCCCTCCACTTT. Filled out from reference TRBV5-8 and TRBJ1-6, the complete variable domain reads EAGVTQSPTHLIKTRGQQATLRCSPISGHTSVYWYQQALGLGLQFLLWYDEGEERNRGNFPPRFSGRQFPNYSSELNVNALELEDSALYLCASSFTANNSPLHFGNGTRLTVT.

This chain connects TRBV10-3 to TRBJ2-7; no clear D. This CDR3 contains 13 residues. Germline CDR1 is ENHRY and CDR2 is SYGVKD. Trimming shortened V by 5 bases and J by 0 bases, and 8 bases separated the two germline ends. CDR3 coding DNA: TGTGCCATCAGTCGGGCCCCCTCCTACGAGCAGTACTTC. Translation: CAISRAPSYEQYF.

The rearrangement links TRBV15 to TRBJ1-4, with D possibly TRBD1 on 6 matching bases. The CDR3 is made up of 15 amino acids. Trimming shortened V by 4 bases and J by 0 bases, and 9 bases separated the two germline ends. Germline CDR1 is LNHNV and CDR2 is YYDKDF (reference sequence). DNA for the CDR3: TGTGCCACCAGCAAAGAGGGGGCAACTAATGAAAAACTGTTTTTT. It specifies CATSKEGATNEKLFF.

The rearrangement links TRBV4-3 to TRBJ2-1, with D possibly TRBD2 on 5 matching bases. The CDR3 is 15 amino acids. The ends were cut back, 4 bases at V and 4 bases at J, with 14 bases in the middle. Per germline, CDR1 LGHNA and CDR2 YSLEER. CDR3 DNA sequence: TGCGCCAGCAGCCTCGAGGAGCGGAGATACAATGAGCAGTTCTTC. Translation gives CASSLEERRYNEQFF.

This clone appeared once. The J gene is TRBJ2-7, the V gene TRBV5-6; maybe TRBD1 (5 bases). Germline V gene data show CDR1 as SGHDT and CDR2 as YYEEEE. The CDR3 consists of 15 residues. Trimming removed 3 bases from V and 4 bases from J, with 17 bases in between. Here the CDR3 DNA reads TGTGCCAGCAGCTCAGAACTTCAGGGTGGGTACGAGCAGTACTTC. This encodes CASSSELQGGYEQYF.

The CDR3 is CASSQTGAYEQYF. The CDR3, as DNA: TGTGCCAGCAGTCAGACAGGAGCCTACGAGCAGTACTTC. The V and J genes are TRBV27 and TRBJ2-7; D is perhaps TRBD1 (6 bases). Germline assignment: CDR1 MNHEY and CDR2 SMNVEV (reference sequence). Trimming shortened V by 5 bases and J by 2 bases, and 10 bases separated the two germline ends. The CDR3 sequence is 13 residues long.

DNA for the CDR3: TGTGCCATAAACAGGGGGCAGAGCACTGAAGCTTTCTTT. Protein sequence: CAINRGQSTEAFF. The rearrangement joins TRBV6-6 to TRBJ1-1, with 9 positions matching TRBD1. The CDR3 contains 13 residues. V lost 10 bases and J lost 4; bases outside the gene matches: 7. Germline assignment: CDR1 MNHNY and CDR2 SVGAGI (reference sequence).

The V and J genes are TRBV6-6 and TRBJ2-7; TRBD1 or TRBD2 may be the D gene (5 bases each). The V gene lost 5 bases and the J gene lost 3 bases, with 14 bases spanning the gap. CDR3 length equals 14 residues. CDR1 and CDR2 from the germline V gene are MNHNY and SVGAGI (reference sequence). Written as DNA, the CDR3 is TGTGCCAGCAGTACCGGGGCCGGGGTCTACGAGCAGTACTTC. It specifies CASSTGAGVYEQYF.

V gene TRBV7-9 combines with J gene TRBJ2-2, with 9 bases identical to TRBD1. The J segment lost 4 bases and the V segment lost 8 bases, leaving 2 bases of the junction unmatched. This CDR3 spans 13 amino acids. CDR1 is SEHNR, CDR2 FQNEAQ, per germline (reference sequence). CDR3 nucleotides: TGTGCCAGCTACAGGGGGCGCACCGGGGAGCTGTTTTTT. Residues: CASYRGRTGELFF.